This T cell receptor beta chain was observed in a study of blood T cell repertoires in COVID-19 (dated by TCRdb to the early 2020s). Background for the entire study: Samples from collaborators originated in the United States, Italy and Spain and spanned both the acute and convalescent phases of COVID-19. Subjects who had been exposed to COVID-19, were actively infected with it, or had recovered from it provided the deeply sampled blood TCRbeta repertoires that made up the dataset. The prospective study material was composed of cDNA or gDNA derived from T cells, B-cell-depleted T cells, or PBMCs. Where available, HLA class I and class II types were obtained from metadata supplied by the sample provider rather than from assay-based typing. The repertoires were released in a freely available public database intended as a resource for research on the immune response to SARS-CoV-2. Nearly every sample came with metadata listing a de-identified subject ID, COVID-19 status, age in years and sex. The samples were drawn from two sources: the first 160 participants of the ongoing ImmuneRACE study, and 1,254 subjects contributed by 6 global collaborators. The investigation overall reported the following: The amount of clinical and demographic metadata varied by source and participant and was provided uncurated.

A second Seattle source provided samples from volunteer blood donors who had recovered from COVID-19. Whole blood was collected in K2EDTA tubes by collaborating institutions according to the institutions' own protocols. Collaborator samples were shipped for TCRbeta analysis as frozen whole blood, isolated PBMCs, or DNA extracted from either sample type. Compared with germline, V lacks 8 bases and J lacks 8 bases; bases without a gene match: 13. Measured from the cysteine to the phenylalanine, the CDR3 is 14 residues long. CDR3 DNA is the only sequence kept; it has 42 bases, read in frame from the first base. For CDR1 and CDR2, the germline V gene lists MNHEY and SVGAGI. On this clone: Its antigen target is currently unknown. Base qualities are not at hand, and no much larger clone is one base apart.

TCRbeta CDR3 regions were amplified from genomic DNA using the immunoSEQ Assay, a bias-controlled multiplex PCR. For the original study's pipeline: Nucleated cell counts per sample were estimated from amplification of reference gene primers within the assay. To quantify the absolute abundance of each unique TCRbeta CDR3 rearrangement, sequence reads were collapsed and filtered. Productive Simpson clonality was computed per sample as the square root of Simpson's diversity index over productive rearrangements. TCRdb obtained this table from immuneACCESS and retained in-frame rearrangements with V and J assigned. These tables miss some clones; where compared with another copy, unresolved V genes account for less than half of the shortfall, and the remainder is unexplained. The V and J calls and clone size come from that table; D and trimming were worked out from the DNA. Present in this sample are 200,000 to 250,000 clones, roughly nine tenths of which were seen just once. Together, the top ten hold 10% to 15% of the sample.

The origin of this receptor is a woman between 18 and 30 years old who had recovered from COVID-19. The receptor chain draws on TRBV6-5 and TRBJ1-2; 8 junctional bases match TRBD1. The sample was peripheral blood. The DNA sequence reads TGTGCCAGCCGAACAAAGACAGGGGAACGCGGCTACACCTTC. Its translation reads: CASRTKTGERGYTF.